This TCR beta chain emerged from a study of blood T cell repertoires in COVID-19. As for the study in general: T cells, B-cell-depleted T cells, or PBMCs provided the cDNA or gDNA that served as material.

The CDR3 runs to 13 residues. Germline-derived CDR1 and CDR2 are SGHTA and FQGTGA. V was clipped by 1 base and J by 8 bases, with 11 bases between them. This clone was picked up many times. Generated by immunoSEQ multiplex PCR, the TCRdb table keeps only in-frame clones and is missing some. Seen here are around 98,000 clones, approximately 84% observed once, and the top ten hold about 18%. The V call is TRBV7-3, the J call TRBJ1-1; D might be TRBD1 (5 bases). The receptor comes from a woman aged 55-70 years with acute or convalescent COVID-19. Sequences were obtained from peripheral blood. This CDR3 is CASSLRGGGEAFF. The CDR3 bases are TGTGCCAGCAGCTTAAGGGGCGGGGGAGAAGCTTTCTTT.